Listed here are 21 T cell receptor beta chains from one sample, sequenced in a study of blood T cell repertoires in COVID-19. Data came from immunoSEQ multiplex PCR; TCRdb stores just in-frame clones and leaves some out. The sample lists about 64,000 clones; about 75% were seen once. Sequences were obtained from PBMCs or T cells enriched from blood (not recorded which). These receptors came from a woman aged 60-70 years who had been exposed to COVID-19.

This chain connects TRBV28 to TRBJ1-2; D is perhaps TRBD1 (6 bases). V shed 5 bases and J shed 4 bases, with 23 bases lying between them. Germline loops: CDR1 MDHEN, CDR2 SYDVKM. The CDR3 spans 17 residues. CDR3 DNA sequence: TGTGCCAGCAGTCCACAGGGTCGAGGTGGGTCTGGCTATGGCTACACCTTC. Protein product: CASSPQGRGGSGYGYTF.

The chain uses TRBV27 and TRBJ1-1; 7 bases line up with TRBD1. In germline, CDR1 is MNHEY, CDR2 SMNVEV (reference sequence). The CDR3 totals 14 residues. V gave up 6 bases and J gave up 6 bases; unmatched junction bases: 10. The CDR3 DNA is TGTGCCAGCAGCCGTCAGACAGGGCCCGCTGAAGCTTTCTTT. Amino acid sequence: CASSRQTGPAEAFF.

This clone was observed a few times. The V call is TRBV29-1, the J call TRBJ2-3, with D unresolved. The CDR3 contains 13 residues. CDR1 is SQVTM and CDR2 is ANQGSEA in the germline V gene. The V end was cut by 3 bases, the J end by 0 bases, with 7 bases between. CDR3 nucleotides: TGCAGCGTTGATGGCGGAAGCACAGATACGCAGTATTTT. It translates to CSVDGGSTDTQYF.

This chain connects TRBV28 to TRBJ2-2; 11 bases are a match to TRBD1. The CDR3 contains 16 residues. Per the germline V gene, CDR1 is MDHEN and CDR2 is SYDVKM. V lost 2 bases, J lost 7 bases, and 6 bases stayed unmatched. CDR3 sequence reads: CASSLAGQGAIGELFF. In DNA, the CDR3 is TGTGCCAGCAGTTTAGCCGGACAGGGGGCCATCGGGGAGCTGTTTTTT.

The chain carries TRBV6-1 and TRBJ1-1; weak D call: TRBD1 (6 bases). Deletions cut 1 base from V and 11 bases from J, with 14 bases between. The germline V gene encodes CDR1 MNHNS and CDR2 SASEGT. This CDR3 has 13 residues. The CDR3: CASSEDWGGDAFF. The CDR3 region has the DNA TGTGCCAGCAGTGAAGATTGGGGGGGCGACGCTTTCTTT.

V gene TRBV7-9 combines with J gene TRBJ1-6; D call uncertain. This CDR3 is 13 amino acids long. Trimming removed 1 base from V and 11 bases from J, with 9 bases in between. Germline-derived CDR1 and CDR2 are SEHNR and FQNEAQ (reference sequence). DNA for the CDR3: TGTGCCAGCAGCTTAGAGGGCGGGACACCCCTCCACTTT. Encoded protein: CASSLEGGTPLHF. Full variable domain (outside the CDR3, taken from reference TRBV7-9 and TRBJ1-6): DTGVSQNPRHKITKRGQNVTFRCDPISEHNRLYWYRQTLGQGPEFLTYFQNEAQLEKSRLLSDRFSAERPKGSFSTLEIQRTEQGDSAMYLCASSLEGGTPLHFGNGTRLTVT.

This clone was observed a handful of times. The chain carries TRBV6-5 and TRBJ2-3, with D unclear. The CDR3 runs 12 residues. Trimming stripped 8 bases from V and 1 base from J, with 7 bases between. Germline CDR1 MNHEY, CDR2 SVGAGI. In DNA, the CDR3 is TGTGCCAGCCTCGGAGGCACAGATACGCAGTATTTT. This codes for CASLGGTDTQYF.

In nucleotides, the CDR3 is TGTGCCAGCAGCCCGACAGAGTTAGGGCAGCCCCAGCATTTT. Its translation: CASSPTELGQPQHF. This chain joins TRBV28 and TRBJ1-5; D perhaps matches TRBD1 (5 bases). Germline assignment: CDR1 MDHEN and CDR2 SYDVKM. V was cut by 6 bases and J by 7 bases, with 16 bases left in between. The CDR3 loop spans 14 amino acids.

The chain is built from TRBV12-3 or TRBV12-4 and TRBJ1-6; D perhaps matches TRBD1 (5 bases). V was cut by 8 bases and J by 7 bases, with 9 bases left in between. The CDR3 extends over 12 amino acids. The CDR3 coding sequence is TGTGCCAGCGGGGGGAACAATTCACCCCTCCACTTT. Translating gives CASGGNNSPLHF.

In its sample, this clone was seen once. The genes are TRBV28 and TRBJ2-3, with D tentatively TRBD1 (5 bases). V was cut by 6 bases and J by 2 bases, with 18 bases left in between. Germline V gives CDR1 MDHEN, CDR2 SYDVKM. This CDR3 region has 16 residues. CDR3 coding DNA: TGTGCCAGCAGCGACCCCCGCAGGGCAAACACAGATACGCAGTATTTT. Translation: CASSDPRRANTDTQYF.

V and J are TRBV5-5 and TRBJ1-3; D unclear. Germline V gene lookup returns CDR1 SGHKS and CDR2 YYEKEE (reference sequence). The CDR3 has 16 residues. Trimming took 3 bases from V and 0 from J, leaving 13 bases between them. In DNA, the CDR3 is TGTGCCAGCAGCTCAACATTTTCACACTCTGGAAACACCATATATTTT. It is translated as CASSSTFSHSGNTIYF.

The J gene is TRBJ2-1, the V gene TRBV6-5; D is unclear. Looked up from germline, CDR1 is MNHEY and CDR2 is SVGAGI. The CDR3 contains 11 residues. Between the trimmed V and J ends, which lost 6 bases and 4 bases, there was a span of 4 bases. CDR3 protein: CASSLYNEQFF. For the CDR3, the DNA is TGTGCCAGCAGCCTTTACAATGAGCAGTTCTTC.

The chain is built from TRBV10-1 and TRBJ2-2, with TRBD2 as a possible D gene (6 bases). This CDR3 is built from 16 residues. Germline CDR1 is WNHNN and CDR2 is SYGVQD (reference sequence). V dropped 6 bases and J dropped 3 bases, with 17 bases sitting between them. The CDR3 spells CASRGGERFHTGELFF. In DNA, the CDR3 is TGCGCCAGCAGAGGCGGGGAGAGGTTTCACACCGGGGAGCTGTTTTTT.

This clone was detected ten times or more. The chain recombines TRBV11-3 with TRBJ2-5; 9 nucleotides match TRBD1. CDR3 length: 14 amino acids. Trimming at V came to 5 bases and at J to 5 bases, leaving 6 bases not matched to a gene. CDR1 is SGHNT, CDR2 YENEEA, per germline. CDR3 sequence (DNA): TGTGCCAGCAGCCCGGGACAGGGAGTCGAGACCCAGTACTTC. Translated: CASSPGQGVETQYF.

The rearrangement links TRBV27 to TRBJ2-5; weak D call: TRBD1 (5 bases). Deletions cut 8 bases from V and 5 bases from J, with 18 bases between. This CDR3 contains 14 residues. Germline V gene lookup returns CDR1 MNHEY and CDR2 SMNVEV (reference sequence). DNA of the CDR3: TGTGCCAGCTCACGAAGGACATCAGAGGAGACCCAGTACTTC. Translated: CASSRRTSEETQYF.

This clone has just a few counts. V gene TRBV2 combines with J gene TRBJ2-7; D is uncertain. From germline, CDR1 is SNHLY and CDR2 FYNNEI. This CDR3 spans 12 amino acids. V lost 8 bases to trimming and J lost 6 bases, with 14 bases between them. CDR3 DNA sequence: TGTGCCAGCCTCCAAAAGACTCTCGAGCAGTACTTC. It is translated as CASLQKTLEQYF. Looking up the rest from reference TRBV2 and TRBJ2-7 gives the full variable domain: EPEVTQTPSHQVTQMGQEVILRCVPISNHLYFYWYRQILGQKVEFLVSFYNNEISEKSEIFDDQFSVERPDGSNFTLKIRSTKLEDSAMYFCASLQKTLEQYFGPGTRLTVT.

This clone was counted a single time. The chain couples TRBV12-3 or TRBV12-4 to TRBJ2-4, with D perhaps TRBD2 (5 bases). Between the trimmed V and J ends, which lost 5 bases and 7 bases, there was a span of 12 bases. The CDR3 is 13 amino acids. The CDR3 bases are TGTGCCAGCAGTAGGCCCGGGGAGAACATTCAGTACTTC. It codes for CASSRPGENIQYF.

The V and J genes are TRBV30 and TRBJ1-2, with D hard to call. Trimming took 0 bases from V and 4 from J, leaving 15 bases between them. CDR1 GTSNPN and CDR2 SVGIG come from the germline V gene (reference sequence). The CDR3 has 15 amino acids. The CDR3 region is CAWSVLEPRIYGYTF. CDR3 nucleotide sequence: TGTGCCTGGAGTGTACTAGAACCAAGAATCTATGGCTACACCTTC.

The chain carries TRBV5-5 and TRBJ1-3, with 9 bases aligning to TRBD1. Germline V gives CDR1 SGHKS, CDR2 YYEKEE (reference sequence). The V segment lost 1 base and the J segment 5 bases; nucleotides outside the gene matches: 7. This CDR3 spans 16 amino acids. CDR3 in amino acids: CASSLKSGQGRNTIYF. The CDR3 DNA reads TGTGCCAGCAGCTTGAAATCCGGACAGGGGAGAAACACCATATATTTT. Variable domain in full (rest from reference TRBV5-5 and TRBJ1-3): DAGVTQSPTHLIKTRGQQVTLRCSPISGHKSVSWYQQVLGQGPQFIFQYYEKEERGRGNFPDRFSARQFPNYSSELNVNALLLGDSALYLCASSLKSGQGRNTIYFGEGSWLTVV.

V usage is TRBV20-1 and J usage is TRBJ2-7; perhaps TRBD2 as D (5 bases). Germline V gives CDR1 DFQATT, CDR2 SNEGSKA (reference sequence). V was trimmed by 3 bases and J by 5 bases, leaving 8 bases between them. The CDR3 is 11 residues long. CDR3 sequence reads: CSASSGDEQYF. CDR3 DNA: TGCAGTGCTAGTTCCGGGGACGAGCAGTACTTC.

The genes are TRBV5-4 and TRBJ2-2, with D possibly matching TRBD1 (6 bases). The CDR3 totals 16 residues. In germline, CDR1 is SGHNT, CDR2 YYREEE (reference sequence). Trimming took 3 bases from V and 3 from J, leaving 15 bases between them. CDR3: CASSSRTGKYTGELFF. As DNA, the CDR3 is TGTGCCAGCAGCTCCCGTACAGGGAAGTACACCGGGGAGCTGTTTTTT.